Listed below are T cell receptor beta chains from one sample, sequenced in a study of siplizumab effects on memory and regulatory T cells. Method: immunoSEQ multiplex PCR; TCRdb's copy keeps in-frame clones and lacks some. Here the sample spans some 100,000 clones, 75% to 95% being singletons. Sequenced material: CD4+ T cells sorted from blood. The receptors come from a human donor in good health. Both conserved end residues are part of each CDR3. The order of the fields is J gene, V gene, clone size, D gene, CDR3 DNA, CDR3 protein. The D gene is left open where the match is weak. Only some rows state a clone size, as once, few, many or a class for expanded clones.

TRBJ2-1 TRBV11-1 . . TGTGCCAGCAGCTTTGTCGACAACTGCAATGAGCAGTTCTTC CASSFVDNCNEQFF
TRBJ1-2 TRBV20-1 . TRBD1 TGCAGTGCTGGACAGGGGAACGGCTACACCTTC CSAGQGNGYTF
TRBJ1-6 TRBV6-4 . TRBD1 TGTGCCAGCAGTGAGACAGGGGGCGATTCACCCCTCCACTTT CASSETGGDSPLHF
TRBJ1-1 TRBV11-2 few . TGTGCCAGCAGCTTGGACACTGAAGCTTTCTTT CASSLDTEAFF
TRBJ2-7 TRBV19 few . TGTGCCAGTAGTATCTCGGGCGCTGGGGCCTACGAGCAGTACTTC CASSISGAGAYEQYF
TRBJ1-5 TRBV28 . TRBD1 TGTGCCAGCAGCAGAGGGGGCGCGGGACAGCCCCAGCATTTT CASSRGGAGQPQHF
TRBJ2-3 TRBV7-9 . TRBD1 TGTGCCAGCAGCCACAGGGGCCCAGATACGCAGTATTTT CASSHRGPDTQYF
TRBJ2-2 TRBV11-3 . TRBD1 TGTGCCAGCAGCTTACGGGACAGCTTAAACACCGGGGAGCTGTTTTTT CASSLRDSLNTGELFF
TRBJ1-1 TRBV7-9 once . TGTGCCAGCAGCTTGGGTCATGGGGGGCGGAACACTGAAGCTTTCTTT CASSLGHGGRNTEAFF
TRBJ1-3 TRBV6-5 . . TGTGCCAGCAGTTACTCGACGGGGGATGTAAACACCATATATTTT CASSYSTGDVNTIYF
TRBJ1-3 TRBV9 . . TGTGCCAGCAGCGTAGTAGCCTCTGGAAACACCATATATTTT CASSVVASGNTIYF
TRBJ2-2 TRBV14 . . TGTGCCAGCAGCCAAGCTATACGAACCGGGGAGCTGTTTTTT CASSQAIRTGELFF
TRBJ2-5 TRBV4-1 once TRBD2 TGCGCCAGCAGCCAAGAGTTCGGACTAGCGGGGGGAAAAGAGACCCAGTACTTC CASSQEFGLAGGKETQYF
TRBJ1-2 TRBV30 . . TGTGCCTGGAGCGCCCCCGGACAGCCCTGGGGCTACACCTTC CAWSAPGQPWGYTF
TRBJ1-3 TRBV18 . TRBD1 TGTGCCAGCTCACCACAGGGACAGGGGACTGGAAACACCATATATTTT CASSPQGQGTGNTIYF
TRBJ1-5 TRBV5-1 few TRBD1 TGCGCCAGCAGCTTGGGACAGGGGTGGAATCAGCCCCAGCATTTT CASSLGQGWNQPQHF
TRBJ1-6 TRBV15 . TRBD1 TGTGCCACCAGCAGAGAGATGACAGGGGTCAAATCACCCCTCCACTTT CATSREMTGVKSPLHF
TRBJ2-7 TRBV5-1 . . TGCGCCAGCAGCTTGGGTGCGCTTAGCTACGAGCAGTACTTC CASSLGALSYEQYF
TRBJ2-1 TRBV4-1 once TRBD2 TGCGCCAGCAGCCAAATACTCATAGCGGGGGGGCCCTACAATGAGCAGTTCTTC CASSQILIAGGPYNEQFF
TRBJ1-2 TRBV5-6 . TRBD1 TGTGCCAGCAGCTTGGGGGGACAGGGAATCTCTGGCTACACCTTC CASSLGGQGISGYTF
TRBJ2-7 TRBV5-8 . TRBD1 TGTGCCAGCAGCTCGTTTGGGACAGGGGGTCGCGAGCAGTACTTC CASSSFGTGGREQYF
TRBJ1-2 TRBV5-1 . TRBD1 TGCGCCAGCAGCTACTGGACAGGGCCTAACTATGGCTACACCTTC CASSYWTGPNYGYTF
TRBJ2-5 TRBV5-1 . . TGCGCCAGCAGCCGAGTCGAACCACGTGTACAAGAGACCCAGTACTTC CASSRVEPRVQETQYF
TRBJ1-1 TRBV30 . . TGTGCCTGGAGTGTATTATCGGGCCCTCGGGCTTTCTTT CAWSVLSGPRAFF
TRBJ2-7 TRBV5-4 once . TGTGCCAGCAGCTTAAAAAACTCCGGGGGCTCCTACGAGCAGTACTTC CASSLKNSGGSYEQYF
TRBJ1-2 TRBV27 . . TGTGCCAGCAGTTTTCGGCAGGGAAGTTATGGCTACACCTTC CASSFRQGSYGYTF
TRBJ1-1 TRBV27 . . TGTGCCAGCAGTTTAACATCAGGGCGGGTGAACACTGAAGCTTTCTTT CASSLTSGRVNTEAFF
TRBJ2-6 TRBV15 . . TGTGCCACCAGCAGAGTTGCTGGTGGGGCCAACGTCCTGACTTTC CATSRVAGGANVLTF
TRBJ1-2 TRBV7-2 once TRBD1 TGTGCCAGCAGCCCGTCCAGGGGGACGAACTATGGCTACACCTTC CASSPSRGTNYGYTF
TRBJ2-5 TRBV5-6 . TRBD1 TGTGCCAGCAGGGGGATTTACGGGACAGGGTCCGTCGAGACCCAGTACTTC CASRGIYGTGSVETQYF
TRBJ1-2 TRBV18 . . TGTGCCAGCTCACCAACAGGGCCCGATGGCTACACCTTC CASSPTGPDGYTF
TRBJ1-6 TRBV7-3 few TRBD1 TGTGCCAGCAGCTTAAGACAGGGTAATTCACCCCTCCACTTT CASSLRQGNSPLHF
TRBJ1-5 TRBV18 . . TGTGCCAGCTCACCCGACAGCGGATTGAATCAGCCCCAGCATTTT CASSPDSGLNQPQHF
TRBJ2-1 TRBV7-2 . . TGTGCCAGCAGCTCCGACTTGAGCTCCTACAATGAGCAGTTCTTC CASSSDLSSYNEQFF
TRBJ2-3 TRBV27 . . TGTGCCAGCAGGGCTAGCACAGATACGCAGTATTTT CASRASTDTQYF
TRBJ1-4 TRBV7-2 . . TGTGCCAGCAGCCTCTCTGCGGGAACTAATGAAAAACTGTTTTTT CASSLSAGTNEKLFF
TRBJ2-3 TRBV7-2 . TRBD2 TGTGCCAGCAGCTCAATAGCGGGGGGTTCAAATACGCAGTATTTT CASSSIAGGSNTQYF
TRBJ2-5 TRBV4-1 . TRBD1 TGCGCCAGCAGCCACGCCGGGACAGGGAAAGAGACCCAGTACTTC CASSHAGTGKETQYF
TRBJ1-2 TRBV7-2 . . TGTGCCAGCAGCTTAGTGGTACAGGCCGCGGGCTACACCTTC CASSLVVQAAGYTF
TRBJ2-1 TRBV5-1 . . TGCGCCAGCAGCCGATACAATGAGCAGTTCTTC CASSRYNEQFF
TRBJ2-4 TRBV11-3 . . TGTGCCAGCAGCGTCGGGGGAAAAAACATTCAGTACTTC CASSVGGKNIQYF
TRBJ2-1 TRBV5-6 . . TGTGCCAGCACCTCAGGGTGGGCAGGAGTAGCCTACAATGAGCAGTTCTTC CASTSGWAGVAYNEQFF
TRBJ1-4 TRBV5-1 . . TGCGCCAGCAGCTTGGAGGGGATTCGGGAAAAACTGTTTTTT CASSLEGIREKLFF
TRBJ2-7 TRBV7-8 once . TGTGCCAGCAGCTTAGAAGGCGGGACGGCTTCGTGGCAGTACTTC CASSLEGGTASWQYF
TRBJ1-5 TRBV29-1 . . TGCAGCGCCAGGGACAGCAATCAGCCCCAGCATTTT CSARDSNQPQHF
TRBJ2-2 TRBV5-8 . TRBD1 TGTGCCAGCAGCTTGAAAGGGGGCCACACCGGGGAGCTGTTTTTT CASSLKGGHTGELFF
TRBJ1-1 TRBV6-5 . . TGTGCCAGCAAAGAGGGGGTGGGGAACACTGAAGCTTTCTTT CASKEGVGNTEAFF
TRBJ1-1 TRBV18 . TRBD1 TGTGCCAGCTCACTGGGACAGGGTAACACTGAAGCTTTCTTT CASSLGQGNTEAFF
TRBJ1-4 TRBV5-1 . . TGCGCCAGCAGCATGACGAGTGAGAAACTGTTTTTT CASSMTSEKLFF